What follows are 20 T cell receptor beta chains derived from one specimen sequenced in a study of T-cell reconstitution after alpha-beta-depleted transplantation in children. Construction of the TCRbeta library involved unique molecular identifiers. Each CDR3 protein gets one entry after TCRdb re-called the PCR reads with MiXCR. The sample yields about 480,000 distinct CDR3 sequences, approximately 12% seen once. The sequenced sample was PBMCs from the stem cell graft donor, obtained from the stem cell graft. The receptor source for this set is a human donor who donated a stem cell graft to a child with combined immunodeficiency.

This clonotype was counted only a few times. The chain uses TRBV11-2 and TRBJ2-7; 7 bases fit TRBD1. The germline CDR1 and CDR2 sequences are SGHAT and FQNNGV. The V gene end was trimmed by 1 base and the J gene end by 6 bases; junction bases not matched to a gene: 6. This CDR3 comprises 14 residues. In DNA, the CDR3 is TGTGCCAGCAGCTTAGCCGGGACAGTGAGCGAGCAGTACTTC. Amino acids: CASSLAGTVSEQYF.

This clonotype was found a few times. V is TRBV6-5 and J is TRBJ1-6; 7 nucleotides align to TRBD1. The junction had 9 bases not matched to a gene; V was cut back by 6 bases and J by 7 bases. The germline V gene has CDR1 MNHEY and CDR2 SVGAGI. The CDR3 length is 15 residues. CDR3 nucleotides: TGTGCCAGCAGACATGGACAGGCGATGAATTCACCCCTCCACTTT. Translating gives CASRHGQAMNSPLHF.

This clonotype has a handful of counts. V usage is TRBV4-3 and J usage is TRBJ1-2, with D tentatively TRBD1 (6 bases). Trimming pared 0 bases from V and 5 bases from J, leaving 16 bases between. CDR1 and CDR2 (germline): LGHNA, YSLEER. CDR3 size: 16 residues. CDR3 sequence (DNA): TGCGCCAGCAGCCAAGATATAGGGGGGTGGGGGTATGGCTACACCTTC. Protein product: CASSQDIGGWGYGYTF.

The sample holds many counts of this clonotype. This chain uses TRBV18 with TRBJ2-5, with a tentative D call TRBD2 (6 bases). The CDR3 runs 14 residues. Trimming took 2 bases from V and 3 from J, leaving 10 bases between them. Germline V gives CDR1 KGHSH, CDR2 LQKENI. CDR3 nucleotides: TGTGCCAGCTCACCAGCGGGGTTAGAAGAGACCCAGTACTTC. This translates into CASSPAGLEETQYF.

This clonotype has at least ten counts. J is TRBJ2-4 and V is TRBV2, with a weak D call TRBD1 (5 bases). From germline, CDR1 is SNHLY and CDR2 FYNNEI. The CDR3 contains 16 residues. The V gene lost 6 bases and the J gene lost 0 bases, with 15 bases spanning the gap. The CDR3 here is CASSAGPELAKNIQYF. Here the CDR3 DNA reads TGTGCCAGCAGCGCAGGGCCCGAACTAGCCAAAAACATTCAGTACTTC.

This clonotype has only a few counts. The chain uses TRBV29-1 and TRBJ2-5, with 9 nucleotides matching TRBD2. Looked up from germline, CDR1 is SQVTM and CDR2 is ANQGSEA. Trimming removed 6 bases from V and 4 bases from J; junction bases left unmatched: 3. The CDR3 runs to 12 residues. For the CDR3, the DNA is TGCAGCGTGACTAGCGGAGGAGAGACCCAGTACTTC. This gives the protein CSVTSGGETQYF. Full variable domain (outside the CDR3, taken from reference TRBV29-1 and TRBJ2-5): SAVISQKPSRDICQRGTSLTIQCQVDSQVTMMFWYRQQPGQSLTLIATANQGSEATYESGFVIDKFPISRPNLTFSTLTVSNMSPEDSSIYLCSVTSGGETQYFGPGTRLLVL.

There are a few counts of this clonotype. In nucleotides, the CDR3 is TGCAGCGTCGCTGATACGAACACCGGGGAGCTGTTTTTT. Protein sequence: CSVADTNTGELFF. The chain joins TRBV29-1 to TRBJ2-2, with D unresolved. The V and J ends lost 6 bases and 0 bases respectively, with 8 bases between them. This CDR3 has 13 amino acids. The germline gives CDR1 SQVTM, CDR2 ANQGSEA.

V is TRBV7-2 and J is TRBJ1-5, with D possibly being TRBD1 (5 bases). The CDR3 has 15 amino acids. V gave up 0 bases and J gave up 6 bases, with 12 bases separating them. Germline CDR1 reads SGHTA; CDR2 reads FQGNSA. The CDR3 nucleotides are TGTGCCAGCAGCTTAGCGGGGGGAACGGGTCAGCCCCAGCATTTT. Residues: CASSLAGGTGQPQHF.

This clonotype was counted only a few times. This sequence joins TRBV5-1 and TRBJ1-6, with 7 bases lining up with TRBD1. The CDR3 has 16 residues. V was clipped by 2 bases and J by 10 bases; unmatched bases: 12. Germline V gives CDR1 SGHRS, CDR2 YFSETQ. The CDR3 DNA reads TGCGCCAGCAGCTTTAGTAGTTGGACAGGTGGATCACCCCTCCACTTT. Translation gives CASSFSSWTGGSPLHF.

J is TRBJ2-3 and V is TRBV20-1; 8 bases are shared with TRBD2. Germline lookup yields CDR1 DFQATT and CDR2 SNEGSKA (reference sequence). The CDR3 has 16 residues. J lost 5 bases, V lost 3 bases, and 13 bases had no gene match. Here the CDR3 reads CSASLPGGGQVDTQYF. In DNA, the CDR3 is TGCAGTGCTAGCCTCCCCGGGGGGGGGCAAGTAGATACGCAGTATTTT.

This clonotype was seen ten or more times. The chain links TRBV27 to TRBJ2-1, with 12 bases matching TRBD2. The germline gives CDR1 MNHEY, CDR2 SMNVEV (reference sequence). V dropped 3 bases and J dropped 4; count of bases not matched to a gene: 4. This CDR3 has 16 amino acids. The CDR3 loop is CASSLLLAGGYNEQFF. CDR3 sequence (DNA): TGTGCCAGCAGTTTGCTACTAGCGGGGGGATACAATGAGCAGTTCTTC.

This clonotype was seen a few times. The rearrangement links TRBV25-1 to TRBJ2-2; TRBD2 agrees at 7 bases. V lost 8 bases and J lost 3; bases outside the gene matches: 6. CDR1 is MGHDK and CDR2 is SYGVNS in the germline V gene. This CDR3 comprises 14 residues. The CDR3 sequence: CASGSRGDTGELFF. The CDR3 DNA sequence: TGTGCCAGCGGGTCACGGGGGGACACCGGGGAGCTGTTTTTT. Variable domain in full (rest from reference TRBV25-1 and TRBJ2-2): EADIYQTPRYLVIGTGKKITLECSQTMGHDKMYWYQQDPGMELHLIHYSYGVNSTEKGDLSSESTVSRIRTEHFPLTLESARPSHTSQYLCASGSRGDTGELFFGEGSRLTVL.

The chain employs TRBV5-5 and TRBJ1-3; D unclear. The CDR3 length is 14 residues. CDR1 is SGHKS and CDR2 is YYEKEE in the germline V gene (reference sequence). V was clipped by 4 bases and J by 1 base, with 9 bases between them. The CDR3, as DNA: TGTGCCAGCAGCCCAAGTCCTTCTGGAAACACCATATATTTT. It yields the protein CASSPSPSGNTIYF.

This clonotype was seen repeatedly, ten times or more. CDR3 bases: TGTGCCAGCAGCCTTCAACCCCAAGAGACCCAGTACTTC. As protein: CASSLQPQETQYF. V and J are TRBV7-3 and TRBJ2-5; D not certain. V lost 5 bases to trimming and J lost 1 base, with 8 bases between them. The CDR3 spans 13 residues. CDR1 is SGHTA and CDR2 is FQGTGA in the germline V gene. Full variable domain (outside the CDR3, taken from reference TRBV7-3 and TRBJ2-5): GAGVSQTPSNKVTEKGKYVELRCDPISGHTALYWYRQSLGQGPEFLIYFQGTGAADDSGLPNDRFFAVRPEGSVSTLKIQRTERGDSAVYLCASSLQPQETQYFGPGTRLLVL.

This clonotype was observed a handful of times. A junction boundary mismatches the germline segment, possibly from a read error. The chain uses TRBV3-1 and TRBJ2-1, with D unclear. Germline V gene data show CDR1 as LGHDT and CDR2 as YNNKEL (reference sequence). This CDR3 has 15 residues. CDR3 sequence reads: CASSQVNSLDNEQFF. CDR3 bases: TGTGCCAGCAGTCAAGTCAACAGTTTAGACAATGAGCAGTTCTTC.

The V gene is TRBV12-3 or TRBV12-4, the J gene TRBJ2-5; D unresolved. CDR3 length equals 15 residues. The V and J ends lost 3 bases and 3 bases respectively, with 14 bases between them. CDR3 loop: CASSFSIAGKETQYF. In DNA, the CDR3 is TGTGCCAGCAGTTTTTCAATTGCAGGAAAAGAGACCCAGTACTTC.

This clonotype came up many times. The chain links TRBV12-3 or TRBV12-4 to TRBJ2-6; TRBD1 agrees at 7 bases. This CDR3 comprises 17 residues. The V and J ends lost 6 bases and 0 bases, in that order; junction bases with no gene match: 8. CDR3 coding DNA: TGTGCCAGCAGGCCGACAGGGCCCTTCTCTGGGGCCAACGTCCTGACTTTC. Translation gives CASRPTGPFSGANVLTF.

In this sample, this clonotype turned up many times. The J gene is TRBJ2-1, the V gene TRBV12-3 or TRBV12-4; D may be TRBD2 (6 bases). There are 12 residues in the CDR3. V was shortened by 6 bases and J by 6 bases, with 9 bases between the two germline ends. The CDR3 loop reads CASRRGGNEQFF. CDR3 bases: TGTGCCAGCAGGAGGGGAGGCAATGAGCAGTTCTTC.

In this sample, this clonotype turned up many times. The chain uses TRBV4-3 and TRBJ2-1; possible D gene TRBD1, 5 bases. The V gene's germline CDR1 is LGHNA and CDR2 YSLEER. The CDR3 covers 14 residues. Trimming stripped 1 base from V and 6 bases from J, with 10 bases between. The CDR3 loop reads CASSQVQVPNEQFF. In DNA, the CDR3 is TGCGCCAGCAGCCAAGTACAGGTCCCCAATGAGCAGTTCTTC.

In its sample, this clonotype was seen many times. V and J are TRBV24-1 and TRBJ2-2; D gene unclear. Germline V gives CDR1 KGHDR, CDR2 SFDVKD. The V gene lost 8 bases and the J gene lost 1 base, with 10 bases spanning the gap. This CDR3 contains 14 residues. The CDR3 sequence: CATKSWGNTGELFF. DNA for the CDR3: TGTGCCACCAAGTCATGGGGGAACACCGGGGAGCTGTTTTTT.